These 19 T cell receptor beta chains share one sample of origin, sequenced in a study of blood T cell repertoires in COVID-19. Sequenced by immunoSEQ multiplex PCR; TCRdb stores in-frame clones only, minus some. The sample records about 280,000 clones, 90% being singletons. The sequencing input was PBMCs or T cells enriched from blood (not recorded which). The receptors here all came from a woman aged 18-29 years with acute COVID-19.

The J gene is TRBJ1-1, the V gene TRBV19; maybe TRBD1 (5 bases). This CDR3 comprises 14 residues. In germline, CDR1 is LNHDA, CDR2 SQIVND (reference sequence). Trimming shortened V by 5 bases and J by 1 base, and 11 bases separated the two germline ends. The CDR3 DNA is TGTGCCAGTAGTCTCGGGGGACCGAACACTGAAGCTTTCTTT. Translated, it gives CASSLGGPNTEAFF.

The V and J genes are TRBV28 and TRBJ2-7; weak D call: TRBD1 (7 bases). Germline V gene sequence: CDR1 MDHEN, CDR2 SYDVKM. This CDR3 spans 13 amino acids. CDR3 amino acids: CAVQGGAFYEQYF. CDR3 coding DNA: TGTGCAGTCCAGGGGGGAGCCTTCTACGAGCAGTACTTC.

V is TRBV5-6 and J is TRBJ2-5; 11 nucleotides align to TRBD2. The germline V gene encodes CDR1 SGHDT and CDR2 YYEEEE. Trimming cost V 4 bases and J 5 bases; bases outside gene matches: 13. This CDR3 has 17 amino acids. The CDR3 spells CASSLGLSGRARETQYF. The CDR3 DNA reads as TGTGCCAGCAGCCTAGGACTTAGCGGGAGGGCCAGGGAGACCCAGTACTTC. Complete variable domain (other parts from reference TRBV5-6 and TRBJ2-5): DAGVTQSPTHLIKTRGQQVTLRCSPKSGHDTVSWYQQALGQGPQFIFQYYEEEERQRGNFPDRFSGHQFPNYSSELNVNALLLGDSALYLCASSLGLSGRARETQYFGPGTRLLVL.

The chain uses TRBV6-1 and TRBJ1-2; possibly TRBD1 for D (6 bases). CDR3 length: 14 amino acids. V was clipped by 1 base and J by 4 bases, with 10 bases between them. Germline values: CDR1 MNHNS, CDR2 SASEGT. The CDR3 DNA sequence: TGTGCCAGCAGTGAAGAGGGAGGGGGCTATGGCTACACCTTC. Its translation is CASSEEGGGYGYTF.

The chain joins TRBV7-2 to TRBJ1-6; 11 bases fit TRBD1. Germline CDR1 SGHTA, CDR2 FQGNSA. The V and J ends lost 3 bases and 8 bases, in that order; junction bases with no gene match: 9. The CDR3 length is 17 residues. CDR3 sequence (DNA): TGTGCCAGCAGCTTTATACCCGGACAGGGGGCCCATTCACCCCTCCACTTT. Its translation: CASSFIPGQGAHSPLHF.

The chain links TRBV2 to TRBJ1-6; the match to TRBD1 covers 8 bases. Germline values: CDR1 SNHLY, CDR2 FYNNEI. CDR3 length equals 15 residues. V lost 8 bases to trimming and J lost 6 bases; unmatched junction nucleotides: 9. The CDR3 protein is CASGSGGVGNSPLHF. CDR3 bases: TGTGCCAGCGGCTCAGGGGGCGTAGGTAATTCACCCCTCCACTTT.

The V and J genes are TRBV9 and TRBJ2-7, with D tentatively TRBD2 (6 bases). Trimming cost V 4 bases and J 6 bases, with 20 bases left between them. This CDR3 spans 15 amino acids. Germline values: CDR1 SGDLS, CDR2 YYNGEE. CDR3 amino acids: CASSLSEGPLAEQYF. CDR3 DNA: TGTGCCAGCAGCCTTTCGGAGGGACCTTTGGCCGAGCAGTACTTC.

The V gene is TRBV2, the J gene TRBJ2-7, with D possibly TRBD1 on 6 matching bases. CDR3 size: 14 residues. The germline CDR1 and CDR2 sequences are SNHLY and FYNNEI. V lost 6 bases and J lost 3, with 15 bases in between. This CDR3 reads CASSPGTPLYEQYF. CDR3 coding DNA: TGTGCCAGCAGCCCCGGGACACCCCTCTACGAGCAGTACTTC. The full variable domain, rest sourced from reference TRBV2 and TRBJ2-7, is EPEVTQTPSHQVTQMGQEVILRCVPISNHLYFYWYRQILGQKVEFLVSFYNNEISEKSEIFDDQFSVERPDGSNFTLKIRSTKLEDSAMYFCASSPGTPLYEQYFGPGTRLTVT.

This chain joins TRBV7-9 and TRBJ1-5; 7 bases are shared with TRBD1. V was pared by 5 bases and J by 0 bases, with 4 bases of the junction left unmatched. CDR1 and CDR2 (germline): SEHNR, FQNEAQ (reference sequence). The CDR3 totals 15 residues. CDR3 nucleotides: TGTGCCAGCAGCGCCGGGACAGATAGCAATCAGCCCCAGCATTTT. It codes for CASSAGTDSNQPQHF.

The DNA for the CDR3 is TGCGCCAGCAGTGAAGAAGGAGCGGGAGGTCCCGGAGATACGCAGTATTTT. Protein: CASSEEGAGGPGDTQYF. V is TRBV10-1 and J is TRBJ2-3, with 9 bases matching TRBD2. Germline V gene data show CDR1 as WNHNN and CDR2 as SYGVQD (reference sequence). The J segment lost 5 bases and the V segment lost 3 bases, leaving 12 bases of the junction unmatched. The CDR3 is made up of 17 amino acids.

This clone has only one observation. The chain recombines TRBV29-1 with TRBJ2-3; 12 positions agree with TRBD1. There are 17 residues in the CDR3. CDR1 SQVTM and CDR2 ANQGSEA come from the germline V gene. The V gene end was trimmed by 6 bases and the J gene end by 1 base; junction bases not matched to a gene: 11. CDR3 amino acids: CSVVPGQGAIGTDTQYF. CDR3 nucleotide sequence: TGCAGCGTAGTACCGGGACAGGGGGCTATCGGCACAGATACGCAGTATTTT.

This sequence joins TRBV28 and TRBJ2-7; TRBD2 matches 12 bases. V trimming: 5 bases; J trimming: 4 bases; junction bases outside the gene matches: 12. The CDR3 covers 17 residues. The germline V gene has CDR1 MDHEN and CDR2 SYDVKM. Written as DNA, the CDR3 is TGTGCCAGCAGTGAAACTCCGGGACTAGCGGGTGGTTACGAGCAGTACTTC. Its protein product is CASSETPGLAGGYEQYF. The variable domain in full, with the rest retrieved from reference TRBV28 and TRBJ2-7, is DVKVTQSSRYLVKRTGEKVFLECVQDMDHENMFWYRQDPGLGLRLIYFSYDVKMKEKGDIPEGYSVSREKKERFSLILESASTNQTSMYLCASSETPGLAGGYEQYFGPGTRLTVT.

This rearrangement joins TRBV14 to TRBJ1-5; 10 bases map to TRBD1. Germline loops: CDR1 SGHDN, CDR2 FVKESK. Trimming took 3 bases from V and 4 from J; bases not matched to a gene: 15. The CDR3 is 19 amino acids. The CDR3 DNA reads TGTGCCAGCAGCCATGTCCACCCTACGACAGGGGGCTTTAATCAGCCCCAGCATTTT. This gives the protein CASSHVHPTTGGFNQPQHF.

CDR3 protein: CATSKEREFKNIQYF. The CDR3 DNA is TGTGCCACCAGCAAGGAGCGGGAGTTCAAAAACATTCAGTACTTC. V usage is TRBV15 and J usage is TRBJ2-4; TRBD2 agrees at 8 bases. This CDR3 is 15 amino acids long. Losses at the gene ends were 4 bases for V and 3 bases for J; bases not matched to a gene: 5. The germline gives CDR1 LNHNV, CDR2 YYDKDF (reference sequence).

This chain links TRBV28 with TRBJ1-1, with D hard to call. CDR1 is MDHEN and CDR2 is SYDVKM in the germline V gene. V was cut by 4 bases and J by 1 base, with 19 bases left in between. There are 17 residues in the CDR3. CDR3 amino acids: CASSSTSVRSWNTEAFF. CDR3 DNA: TGTGCCAGCAGTTCAACTAGCGTGCGGAGCTGGAACACTGAAGCTTTCTTT.

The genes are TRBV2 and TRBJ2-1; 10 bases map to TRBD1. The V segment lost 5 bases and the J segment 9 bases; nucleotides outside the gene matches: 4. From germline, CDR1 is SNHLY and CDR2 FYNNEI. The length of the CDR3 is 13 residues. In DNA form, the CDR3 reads TGTGCCAGCAGTAGGACAGGGGGTAGTGAGCAGTTCTTC. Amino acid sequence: CASSRTGGSEQFF.

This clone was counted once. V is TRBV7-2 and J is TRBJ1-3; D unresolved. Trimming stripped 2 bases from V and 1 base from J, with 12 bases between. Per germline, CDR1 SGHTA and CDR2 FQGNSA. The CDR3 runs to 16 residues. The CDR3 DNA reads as TGTGCCAGCAGCTTAATAGGAGCTTTTTCTGGAAACACCATATATTTT. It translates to CASSLIGAFSGNTIYF.

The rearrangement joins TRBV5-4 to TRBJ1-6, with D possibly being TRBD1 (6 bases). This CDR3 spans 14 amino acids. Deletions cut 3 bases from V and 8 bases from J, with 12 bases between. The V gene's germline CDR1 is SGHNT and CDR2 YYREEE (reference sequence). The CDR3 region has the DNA TGTGCCAGCAGCTCCAGGACAGACCATTCACCCCTCCACTTT. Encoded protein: CASSSRTDHSPLHF.

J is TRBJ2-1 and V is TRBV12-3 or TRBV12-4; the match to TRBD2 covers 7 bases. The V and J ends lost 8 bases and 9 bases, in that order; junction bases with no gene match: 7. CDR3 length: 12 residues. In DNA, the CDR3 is TGTGCCAGCGAGGGAGGGGTGGGTGAGCAGTTCTTC. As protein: CASEGGVGEQFF.